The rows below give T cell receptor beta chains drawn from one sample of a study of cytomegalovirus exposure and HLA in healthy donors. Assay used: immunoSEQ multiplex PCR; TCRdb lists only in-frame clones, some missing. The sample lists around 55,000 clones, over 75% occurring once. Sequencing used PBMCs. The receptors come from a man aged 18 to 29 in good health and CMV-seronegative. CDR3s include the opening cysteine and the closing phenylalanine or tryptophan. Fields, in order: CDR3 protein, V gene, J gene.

CDR3aa: CASSQIDRGSYEQYF
v_gene: TRBV4-2
j_gene: TRBJ2-7

CDR3aa: CASRRTSGTFSYEQYF
v_gene: TRBV28
j_gene: TRBJ2-7

CDR3aa: CASSGTVASYTF
v_gene: TRBV5-1
j_gene: TRBJ1-2

CDR3aa: CASSEKLTVNEQFF
v_gene: TRBV2
j_gene: TRBJ2-1

CDR3aa: CSVLTPSYNEQFF
v_gene: TRBV29-1
j_gene: TRBJ2-1

CDR3aa: CASSVGQGVSGELFF
v_gene: TRBV9
j_gene: TRBJ2-2

CDR3aa: CASGGQVAETQYF
v_gene: TRBV2
j_gene: TRBJ2-5

CDR3aa: CATSRDGSRGNGYTF
v_gene: TRBV15
j_gene: TRBJ1-2

CDR3aa: CASSPYNQPQHF
v_gene: TRBV5-8
j_gene: TRBJ1-5

CDR3aa: CASSLATSGSREQYF
v_gene: TRBV5-4
j_gene: TRBJ2-7

CDR3aa: CASSKSRQGAYEQYF
v_gene: TRBV21-1
j_gene: TRBJ2-7

CDR3aa: CASSLSPRSEYQPQHF
v_gene: TRBV7-2
j_gene: TRBJ1-5

CDR3aa: CASSLPGVSGEEQYF
v_gene: TRBV13
j_gene: TRBJ2-7

CDR3aa: CASSLGGQGSDEQFF
v_gene: TRBV5-1
j_gene: TRBJ2-1

CDR3aa: CASSASPGVGYYTF
v_gene: TRBV5-4
j_gene: TRBJ1-2